These 25 T cell receptor beta chains came from one sample sequenced in a study of cytomegalovirus exposure and HLA in healthy donors (dated by TCRdb to about 2017). To prepare the library, the immunoSEQ multiplex PCR assay was applied. A mixture of 60 forward primers for TCR Vbeta segments and 13 reverse primers for TCR Jbeta segments was used in the multiplex PCR. The clones in this table, taken by TCRdb from immuneACCESS, are in-frame only. Not every clone is retained; where verified, under half of the shortfall comes from an unresolved V gene, and the cause of the rest is unknown. In this sample the table shows some 130,000 clones, 65% to 85% of which occur a single time. Of the sample, about 1.5% is held by the ten largest clones. What was sequenced was PBMCs. The source is a woman under 30 in good health and CMV-seronegative.

The chain carries TRBV5-6 and TRBJ2-5, with 7 nucleotides matching TRBD1. Germline CDR1 and CDR2: SGHDT and YYEEEE. The CDR3 is 14 amino acids. J gave up 0 bases and V 4 bases, and 3 bases lay outside the gene matches. The CDR3 region has the DNA TGTGCCAGCAGCCTACAGGGGTACCAAGAGACCCAGTACTTC. This encodes CASSLQGYQETQYF.

This clone came up once. V usage is TRBV5-4 and J usage is TRBJ2-1, with 13 positions matching TRBD2. The germline gives CDR1 SGHNT, CDR2 YYREEE (reference sequence). Unmatched junction bases numbered 7, after V lost 4 bases and J lost 6 bases. The CDR3 consists of 16 residues. The CDR3 loop is CASSTRLAGGFNEQFF. CDR3 sequence (DNA): TGTGCCAGCAGCACCCGACTAGCGGGAGGATTCAATGAGCAGTTCTTC.

This chain uses TRBV5-4 with TRBJ1-4; TRBD1 agrees at 9 bases. CDR1 and CDR2 (germline): SGHNT, YYREEE (reference sequence). The J segment lost 8 bases and the V segment lost 4 bases, leaving 9 bases of the junction unmatched. The CDR3 consists of 15 residues. The CDR3 here is CASSPPGQGTEKLFF. The CDR3 DNA sequence: TGTGCCAGCAGCCCCCCGGGACAGGGTACCGAAAAACTGTTTTTT. Full variable domain (outside the CDR3, taken from reference TRBV5-4 and TRBJ1-4): ETGVTQSPTHLIKTRGQQVTLRCSSQSGHNTVSWYQQALGQGPQFIFQYYREEENGRGNFPPRFSGLQFPNYSSELNVNALELDDSALYLCASSPPGQGTEKLFFGSGTQLSVL.

The chain employs TRBV18 and TRBJ2-2, with D hard to call. The CDR3 is 12 amino acids. Germline CDR1 and CDR2: KGHSH and LQKENI. The V and J ends lost 6 bases and 6 bases respectively, with 8 bases between them. CDR3 loop: CASSPEAGELFF. CDR3 nucleotides: TGTGCCAGCTCCCCTGAGGCCGGGGAGCTGTTTTTT.

This clone showed up just a few times. The chain couples TRBV19 to TRBJ1-1; possible D gene TRBD1, 6 bases. The CDR3 has 14 amino acids. V was pared by 4 bases and J by 1 base, with 10 bases between. Looked up from germline, CDR1 is LNHDA and CDR2 is SQIVND (reference sequence). The CDR3 DNA reads as TGTGCCAGTAGTACCCGGACAGCGAACACTGAAGCTTTCTTT. This codes for CASSTRTANTEAFF.

The CDR3 region has the DNA TGTGCCACATGGACGGGGTATGGCTACACCTTC. Residues: CATWTGYGYTF. The chain couples TRBV10-3 to TRBJ1-2; D gene ambiguous. There are 11 residues in the CDR3. V lost 10 bases and J lost 5, with 11 bases in between. CDR1 and CDR2 from the germline V gene are ENHRY and SYGVKD.

This clone appeared a single time. The CDR3 DNA reads TGTGCCAGCAGCTTGGCAGGGAGGACTGAAGCTTTCTTT. It yields the protein CASSLAGRTEAFF. The genes are TRBV5-6 and TRBJ1-1, with D possibly being TRBD1 (5 bases). This CDR3 contains 13 residues. V lost 0 bases, J lost 5 bases, and 8 bases lay in between. The V gene's germline CDR1 is SGHDT and CDR2 YYEEEE. The variable domain in full, completed from reference TRBV5-6 and TRBJ1-1, reads DAGVTQSPTHLIKTRGQQVTLRCSPKSGHDTVSWYQQALGQGPQFIFQYYEEEERQRGNFPDRFSGHQFPNYSSELNVNALLLGDSALYLCASSLAGRTEAFFGQGTRLTVV.

The CDR3 region is CASSSGQLFLSSGANVLTF. The CDR3 nucleotides are TGCGCCAGCAGCTCCGGACAGTTATTTTTAAGCTCTGGGGCCAACGTCCTGACTTTC. The rearrangement links TRBV5-1 to TRBJ2-6; D might be TRBD1 (6 bases). This CDR3 has 19 residues. The germline V and J ends were trimmed by 3 bases and 0 bases, with 19 bases remaining between them. The germline V gene encodes CDR1 SGHRS and CDR2 YFSETQ.

The count of this clone is one. V gene TRBV30 combines with J gene TRBJ2-2; possibly TRBD2 for D (6 bases). The CDR3 totals 14 residues. The ends were cut back, 2 bases at V and 4 bases at J, with 11 bases in the middle. Germline CDR1 GTSNPN, CDR2 SVGIG (reference sequence). The CDR3 sequence is CAWSRLAITGELFF. CDR3 coding DNA: TGTGCCTGGAGTCGCCTAGCGATCACCGGGGAGCTGTTTTTT.

The chain employs TRBV19 and TRBJ1-1, with D unresolved. The CDR3 sequence is 13 residues long. The germline CDR1 and CDR2 sequences are LNHDA and SQIVND (reference sequence). Trimming stripped 9 bases from V and 1 base from J, with 12 bases between. The CDR3 DNA follows: TGTGCCAGCAATTTACAGCCGAACACTGAAGCTTTCTTT. Its translation: CASNLQPNTEAFF.

In DNA, the CDR3 is TGCGCCAGCATCACGGGACAGGGGAATGACAATGAGCAGTTCTTC. It codes for CASITGQGNDNEQFF. The chain employs TRBV10-1 and TRBJ2-1; 10 bases line up with TRBD1. J gave up 5 bases and V 7 bases, and 8 bases lay outside the gene matches. Germline CDR1 and CDR2: WNHNN and SYGVQD (reference sequence). CDR3 size: 15 residues.

V gene TRBV9 combines with J gene TRBJ1-2, with TRBD1 as a possible D gene (6 bases). The CDR3 has 14 residues. The germline V and J ends were trimmed by 4 bases and 6 bases, with 16 bases remaining between them. CDR1 is SGDLS, CDR2 YYNGEE, per germline. The CDR3 nucleotides read TGTGCCAGCAGCATTGGACAGCTTTTTGATGGCTACACCTTC. This gives the protein CASSIGQLFDGYTF.

This clone was detected a few times. The chain employs TRBV27 and TRBJ2-7; TRBD2 aligns across 7 bases. J gave up 7 bases and V 3 bases, and 9 bases lay outside the gene matches. Looked up from germline, CDR1 is MNHEY and CDR2 is SMNVEV (reference sequence). This CDR3 comprises 14 residues. In DNA form, the CDR3 reads TGTGCCAGCAGTTTCGGGGCGGGAGTACGGGAGCAGTACTTC. Its translation: CASSFGAGVREQYF.

J is TRBJ2-1 and V is TRBV2, with TRBD2 as a possible D gene (5 bases). CDR1 SNHLY and CDR2 FYNNEI come from the germline V gene. With 8 bases removed from V and 5 bases from J, the gap between germline ends came to 10 bases. This CDR3 comprises 12 residues. The CDR3 DNA reads TGTGCCAGCGTCGGAGGAGACAATGAGCAGTTCTTC. This sequence encodes CASVGGDNEQFF.

The J gene is TRBJ1-1, the V gene TRBV5-4; TRBD1 matches at 11 bases. From germline, CDR1 is SGHNT and CDR2 YYREEE (reference sequence). V gave up 6 bases and J gave up 4 bases; unmatched junction bases: 8. CDR3 size: 15 residues. The CDR3 nucleotides are TGTGCCAGCACTGGACAGGGGGCGTCAACCACTGAAGCTTTCTTT. Protein: CASTGQGASTTEAFF.

The chain joins TRBV6-4 to TRBJ2-1, with 10 bases lining up with TRBD2. Germline V CDR1 and CDR2: MRHNA, SNTAGT. J lost 6 bases, V lost 8 bases, and 7 bases had no gene match. The CDR3 sequence is 14 residues long. The CDR3 spells CASSELAGINEQFF. CDR3 nucleotide sequence: TGTGCCAGCTCCGAACTAGCGGGGATCAATGAGCAGTTCTTC.

This clone was seen more than once but under ten times. The rearrangement uses TRBV7-9 and TRBJ1-5; TRBD1 aligns across 7 bases. J lost 7 bases, V lost 5 bases, and 5 bases had no gene match. CDR1 is SEHNR, CDR2 FQNEAQ, per germline (reference sequence). The CDR3 sequence is 13 residues long. Written as DNA, the CDR3 is TGTGCCAGCAGCCCCACAGGGGACCAGCCCCAGCATTTT. Protein product: CASSPTGDQPQHF.

The V call is TRBV5-4, the J call TRBJ1-1; D is perhaps TRBD1 (5 bases). Germline lookup yields CDR1 SGHNT and CDR2 YYREEE (reference sequence). CDR3 length: 16 residues. V shed 0 bases and J shed 1 base, with 13 bases lying between them. CDR3 in DNA: TGTGCCAGCAGCTTGGCCGGAGGGGTGGAGAACACTGAAGCTTTCTTT. Amino acid sequence: CASSLAGGVENTEAFF.

V usage is TRBV6-4 and J usage is TRBJ2-7, with D maybe TRBD1 (7 bases). The CDR3 sequence is 15 residues long. The V end was cut by 5 bases, the J end by 0 bases, with 14 bases between. Germline loops: CDR1 MRHNA, CDR2 SNTAGT. CDR3 sequence reads: CASSNRQGGSYEQYF. CDR3 coding DNA: TGTGCCAGCAGTAATCGGCAGGGGGGCTCCTACGAGCAGTACTTC.

The chain links TRBV6-6 to TRBJ2-7; D gene ambiguous. V gave up 0 bases and J gave up 3 bases, with 15 bases separating them. The length of the CDR3 is 16 residues. Germline lookup yields CDR1 MNHNY and CDR2 SVGAGI (reference sequence). CDR3 DNA: TGTGCCAGCAGTTACTCGATAGCCGGATCCAACTACGAGCAGTACTTC. It codes for CASSYSIAGSNYEQYF.

This chain joins TRBV7-9 and TRBJ1-1; 7 bases agree with TRBD1. The germline V gene has CDR1 SEHNR and CDR2 FQNEAQ (reference sequence). V lost 5 bases to trimming and J lost 6 bases; unmatched junction nucleotides: 9. This CDR3 contains 14 residues. CDR3 DNA: TGTGCCAGCAGCAGAAGACAGGGTCTCGCTGAAGCTTTCTTT. As protein: CASSRRQGLAEAFF.

The chain couples TRBV9 to TRBJ2-7; tentatively, D is TRBD2 (7 bases). Germline values: CDR1 SGDLS, CDR2 YYNGEE. The ends were cut back, 3 bases at V and 6 bases at J, with 19 bases in the middle. This CDR3 is 15 amino acids long. The CDR3 here is CASSGSGGLVVEQYF. CDR3 sequence (DNA): TGTGCCAGCAGCGGGTCGGGGGGCTTGGTCGTCGAGCAGTACTTC.

The chain employs TRBV7-9 and TRBJ1-2; unclear D gene. The CDR3 covers 14 residues. Germline CDR1 and CDR2: SEHNR and FQNEAQ (reference sequence). V lost 2 bases and J 10 bases, leaving 17 bases between the germline ends. The CDR3 DNA reads as TGTGCCAGCAGCTTAAGGCTTCGGGAGGGAACCTACACCTTC. It codes for CASSLRLREGTYTF.

Only one count was recorded for this clone. The chain uses TRBV18 and TRBJ1-4; the D is unclear. Germline loops: CDR1 KGHSH, CDR2 LQKENI. CDR3 length: 13 amino acids. V was cut by 3 bases and J by 5 bases, with 7 bases left in between. The CDR3 coding sequence is TGTGCCAGCTCACCCCAAGAGAATGAAAAACTGTTTTTT. Translated, it gives CASSPQENEKLFF.

This rearrangement joins TRBV5-4 to TRBJ2-5; D gene uncertain. CDR3 length equals 11 residues. Germline V gene sequence: CDR1 SGHNT, CDR2 YYREEE (reference sequence). Trimming took off 0 bases at V and 7 bases at J, with 4 bases between the two ends. The CDR3 DNA sequence: TGTGCCAGCAGCTTGGGAGGGACCCAGTACTTC. Protein product: CASSLGGTQYF.